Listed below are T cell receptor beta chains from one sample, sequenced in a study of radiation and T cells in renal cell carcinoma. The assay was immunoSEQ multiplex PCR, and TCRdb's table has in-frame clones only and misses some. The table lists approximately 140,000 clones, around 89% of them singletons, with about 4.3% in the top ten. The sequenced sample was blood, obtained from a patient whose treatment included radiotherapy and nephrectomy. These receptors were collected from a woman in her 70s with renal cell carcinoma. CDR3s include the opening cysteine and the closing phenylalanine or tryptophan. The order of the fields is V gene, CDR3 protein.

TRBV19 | CASSIGQGYNEQFF
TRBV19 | CASNPTTNYGYTF
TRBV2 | CASSRTVRKYF
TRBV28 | CASSPGQGRVPKGGYTF
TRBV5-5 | CASSLVRGKSLDEQYF
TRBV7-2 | CASSFPSGNYGYTF
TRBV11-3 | CASSLDGTGYSPLHF
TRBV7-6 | CASSFLGTPNTGELFF
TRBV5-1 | CASGVDRNNSPLHF
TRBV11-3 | CASSIRGGSSYEQYF
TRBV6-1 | CASNGLADTGELFF
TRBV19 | CASSPQLGATEAFF
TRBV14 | CASSQDAGSHLLAKNIQYF
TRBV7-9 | CASSRDGGSGANVLTF
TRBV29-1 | CSVDNKTIGEQFF
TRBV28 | CASSSGGRSGNSPLHF
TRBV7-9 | CASSLALTGEAEAFF
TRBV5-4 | CASSSRTSGGAETQYF
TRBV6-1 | CASSEKYTIYF
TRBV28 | CASSGSANEKLFF
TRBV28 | CASRDRVGRNTEAFF
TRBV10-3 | CAISESTAPGGYTF
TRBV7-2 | CASSGKGEQFF
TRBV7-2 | CASSLAKLAGGSYNEQFF
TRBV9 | CASSVEGSQETQYF
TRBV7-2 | CASSLGQVHTEAFF
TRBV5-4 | CASSLAVGGQAKNIQYF
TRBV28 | CASSLGGRLEAFF
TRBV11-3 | CASSLERGRGETQYF
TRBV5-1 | CASSLDLTGSYEQYF
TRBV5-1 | CASSTGQSERAFF
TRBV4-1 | CASSPSHPRGPTEAFF
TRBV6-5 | CASSYSSGQSYNEQFF
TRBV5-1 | CASSQGTGFDTQYF
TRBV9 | CASSVAPGATNEKLFF
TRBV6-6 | CASRPTGGMNTEAFF
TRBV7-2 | CASSLGLAGGTTDTQYF
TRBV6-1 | CASRDRQGVVGYTF
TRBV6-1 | CASSVRLNYGYTF